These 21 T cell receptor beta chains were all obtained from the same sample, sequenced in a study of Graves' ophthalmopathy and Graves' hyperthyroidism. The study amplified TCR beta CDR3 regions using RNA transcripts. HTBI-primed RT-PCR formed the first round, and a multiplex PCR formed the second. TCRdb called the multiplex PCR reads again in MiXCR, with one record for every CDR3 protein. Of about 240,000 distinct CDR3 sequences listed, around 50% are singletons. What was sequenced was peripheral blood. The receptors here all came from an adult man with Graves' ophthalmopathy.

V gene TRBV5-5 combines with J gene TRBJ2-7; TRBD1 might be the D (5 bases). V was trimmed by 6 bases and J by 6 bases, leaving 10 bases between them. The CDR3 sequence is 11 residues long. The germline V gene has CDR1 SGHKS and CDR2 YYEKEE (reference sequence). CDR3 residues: CASNDRSEQYF. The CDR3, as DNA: TGTGCCAGCAACGACAGAAGCGAGCAGTACTTC.

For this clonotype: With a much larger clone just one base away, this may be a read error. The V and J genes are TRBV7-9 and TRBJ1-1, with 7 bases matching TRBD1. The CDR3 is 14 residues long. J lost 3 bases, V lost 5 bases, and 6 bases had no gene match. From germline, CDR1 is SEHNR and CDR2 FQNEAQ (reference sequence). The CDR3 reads CASSLTGRDTEAFF. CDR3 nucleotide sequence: TGTGCCAGCAGCCTGACAGGGAGGGACACTGAAGCTTTCTTT.

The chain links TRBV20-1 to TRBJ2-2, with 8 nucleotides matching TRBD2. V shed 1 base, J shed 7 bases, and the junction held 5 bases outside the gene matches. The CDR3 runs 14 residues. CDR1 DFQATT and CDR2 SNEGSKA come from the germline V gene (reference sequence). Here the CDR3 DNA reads TGCAGTGCTAGAGGAGCAGGGACTAGCGGGGAGCTGTTTTTT. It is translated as CSARGAGTSGELFF.

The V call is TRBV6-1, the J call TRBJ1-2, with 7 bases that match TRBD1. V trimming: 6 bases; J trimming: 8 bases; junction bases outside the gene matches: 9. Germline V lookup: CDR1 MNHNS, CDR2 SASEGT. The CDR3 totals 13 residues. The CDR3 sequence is CASRTDRASGYTF. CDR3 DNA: TGTGCCAGCAGAACCGACAGGGCGAGCGGCTACACCTTC.

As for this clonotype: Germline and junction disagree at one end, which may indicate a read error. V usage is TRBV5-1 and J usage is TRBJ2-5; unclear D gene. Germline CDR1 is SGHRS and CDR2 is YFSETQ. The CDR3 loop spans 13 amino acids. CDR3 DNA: TGTGCCAGCAGCCCCCGACCGTCCGAGACCCAGTACTTC. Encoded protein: CASSPRPSETQYF.

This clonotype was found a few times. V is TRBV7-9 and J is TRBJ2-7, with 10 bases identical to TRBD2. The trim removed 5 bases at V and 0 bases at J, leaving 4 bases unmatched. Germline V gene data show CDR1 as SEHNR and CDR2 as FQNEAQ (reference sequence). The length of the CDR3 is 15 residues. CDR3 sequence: CASSRTSGLSYEQYF. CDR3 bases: TGTGCCAGCAGCAGGACTAGCGGTCTCTCCTACGAGCAGTACTTC.

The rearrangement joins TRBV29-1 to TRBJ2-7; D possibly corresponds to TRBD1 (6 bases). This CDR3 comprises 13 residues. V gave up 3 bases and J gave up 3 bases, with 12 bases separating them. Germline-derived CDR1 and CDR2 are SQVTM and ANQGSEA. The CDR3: CSVEVVQGYEQYF. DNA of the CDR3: TGCAGCGTTGAGGTGGTACAGGGCTACGAGCAGTACTTC.

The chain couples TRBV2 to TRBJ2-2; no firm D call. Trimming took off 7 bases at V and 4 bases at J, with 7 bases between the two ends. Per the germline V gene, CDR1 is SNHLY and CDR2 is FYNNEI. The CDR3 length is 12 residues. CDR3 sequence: CASNSFTGELFF. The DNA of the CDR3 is TGTGCCAGCAACAGTTTCACCGGGGAGCTGTTTTTT.

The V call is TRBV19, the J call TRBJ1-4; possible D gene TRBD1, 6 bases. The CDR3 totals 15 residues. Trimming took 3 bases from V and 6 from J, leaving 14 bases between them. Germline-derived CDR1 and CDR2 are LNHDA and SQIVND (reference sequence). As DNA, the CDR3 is TGTGCCAGTAGTATCCAACAGGGATTACATGAAAAACTGTTTTTT. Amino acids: CASSIQQGLHEKLFF.

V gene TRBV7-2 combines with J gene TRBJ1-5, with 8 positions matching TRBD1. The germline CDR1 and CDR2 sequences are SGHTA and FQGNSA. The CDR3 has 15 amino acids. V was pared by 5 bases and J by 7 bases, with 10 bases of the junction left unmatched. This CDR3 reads CASSEDRVTEQPQHF. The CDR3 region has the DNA TGTGCCAGCAGCGAGGACAGGGTAACGGAACAGCCCCAGCATTTT.

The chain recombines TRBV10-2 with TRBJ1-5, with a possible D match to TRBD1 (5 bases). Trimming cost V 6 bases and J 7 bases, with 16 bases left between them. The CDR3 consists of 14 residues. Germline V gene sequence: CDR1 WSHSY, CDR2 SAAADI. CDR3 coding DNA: TGCGCCAGCAGCCAGAATGGCCCAGGGCAGCCCCAGCATTTT. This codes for CASSQNGPGQPQHF.

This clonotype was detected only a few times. DNA for the CDR3: TGTGCCAGCAGCCCCCCTGGACGGCCTCTCTATGGCTACACCTTC. Amino acid sequence: CASSPPGRPLYGYTF. This chain uses TRBV7-2 with TRBJ1-2, with no clear D. CDR1 and CDR2 (germline): SGHTA, FQGNSA. The ends were cut back, 5 bases at V and 4 bases at J, with 17 bases in the middle. The CDR3 totals 15 residues.

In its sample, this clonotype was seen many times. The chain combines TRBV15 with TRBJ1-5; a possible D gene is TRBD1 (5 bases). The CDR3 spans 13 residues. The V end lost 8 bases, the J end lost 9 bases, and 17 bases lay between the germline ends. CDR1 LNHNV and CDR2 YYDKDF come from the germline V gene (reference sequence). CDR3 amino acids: CATSAGPGGPQHF. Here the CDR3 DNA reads TGTGCCACCTCGGCAGGGCCTGGAGGGCCCCAGCATTTT.

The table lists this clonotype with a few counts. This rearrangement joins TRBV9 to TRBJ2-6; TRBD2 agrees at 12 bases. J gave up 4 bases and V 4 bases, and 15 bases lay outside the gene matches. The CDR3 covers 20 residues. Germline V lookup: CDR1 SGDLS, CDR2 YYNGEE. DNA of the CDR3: TGTGCCAGCAGCCGCGTCCCCGGGACTAGCGGGTTCACCGGGGCCAACGTCCTGACTTTC. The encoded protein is CASSRVPGTSGFTGANVLTF.

CDR3 region: CASRDQGEAGELFF. Written as DNA, the CDR3 is TGTGCCAGCAGGGACCAGGGGGAAGCCGGGGAGCTGTTTTTT. V gene TRBV12-3 or TRBV12-4 combines with J gene TRBJ2-2, with 7 bases lining up with TRBD1. After removal of 6 bases from V and 6 bases from J, the junction contained 7 bases not matched to a gene. The CDR3 spans 14 residues.

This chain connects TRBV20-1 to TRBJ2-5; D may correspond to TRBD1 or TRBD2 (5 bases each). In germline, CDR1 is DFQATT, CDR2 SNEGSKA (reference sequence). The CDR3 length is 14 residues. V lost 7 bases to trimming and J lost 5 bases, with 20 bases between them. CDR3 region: CSVPIAGPGETQYF. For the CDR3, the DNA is TGCAGTGTCCCGATTGCAGGGCCGGGGGAGACCCAGTACTTC.

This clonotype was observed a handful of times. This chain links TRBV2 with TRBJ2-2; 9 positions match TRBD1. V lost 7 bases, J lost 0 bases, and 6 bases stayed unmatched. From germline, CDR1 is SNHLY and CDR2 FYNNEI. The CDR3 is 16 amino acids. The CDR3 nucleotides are TGTGCCAGCACCCCCAGACAGGGGGCGAACACCGGGGAGCTGTTTTTT. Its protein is CASTPRQGANTGELFF.

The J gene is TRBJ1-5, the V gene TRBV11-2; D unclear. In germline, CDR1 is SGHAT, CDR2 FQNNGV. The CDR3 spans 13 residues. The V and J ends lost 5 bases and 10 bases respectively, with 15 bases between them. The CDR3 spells CASSQDHGGPQHF. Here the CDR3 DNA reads TGTGCCAGCAGCCAAGATCATGGAGGTCCCCAGCATTTT.

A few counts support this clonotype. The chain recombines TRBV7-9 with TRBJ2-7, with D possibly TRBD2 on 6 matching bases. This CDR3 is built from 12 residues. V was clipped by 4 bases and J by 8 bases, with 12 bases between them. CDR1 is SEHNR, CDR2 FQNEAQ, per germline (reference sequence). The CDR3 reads CASSSSSAKQYF. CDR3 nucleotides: TGTGCCAGCAGCTCCTCTAGCGCAAAGCAGTACTTC.

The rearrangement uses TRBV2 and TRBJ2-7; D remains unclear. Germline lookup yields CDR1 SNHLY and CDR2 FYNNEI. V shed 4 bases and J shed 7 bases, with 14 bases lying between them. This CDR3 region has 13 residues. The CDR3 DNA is TGTGCCAGCAGTGTAGACGGTGGTAGTGAGCAGTACTTC. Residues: CASSVDGGSEQYF.

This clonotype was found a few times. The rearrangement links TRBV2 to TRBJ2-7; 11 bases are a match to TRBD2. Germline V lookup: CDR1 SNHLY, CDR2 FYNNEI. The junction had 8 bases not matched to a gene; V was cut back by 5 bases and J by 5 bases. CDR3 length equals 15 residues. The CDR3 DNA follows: TGTGCCAGCAGTAAAAGGCTAGCGGGAGGCCACGAGCAGTACTTC. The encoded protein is CASSKRLAGGHEQYF.